Each of the 25 T cell receptor beta chains below was sequenced from the same sample in a study of T cell changes during pregnancy in multiple sclerosis. Data came from immunoSEQ multiplex PCR; TCRdb stores just in-frame clones and leaves some out. The profile shows 40,000 to 50,000 clones, roughly 93% of them singletons. The source was CD8+ T cells from peripheral blood mononuclear cells, collected in the third trimester of pregnancy. The origin of the receptors is a female donor with multiple sclerosis, enrolled in a pregnancy study.

V and J are TRBV14 and TRBJ2-7; 7 bases line up with TRBD1. Trimming removed 1 base from V and 5 bases from J; junction bases left unmatched: 14. Looked up from germline, CDR1 is SGHDN and CDR2 is FVKESK. This CDR3 contains 17 residues. The CDR3 nucleotides are TGTGCCAGCAGCCAAGCCCCTCTACGGAGAGGGGGCGACGAGCAGTACTTC. This encodes CASSQAPLRRGGDEQYF.

This chain connects TRBV7-2 to TRBJ2-7; 11 bases are a match to TRBD2. CDR1 and CDR2 (germline): SGHTA, FQGNSA. This CDR3 region has 17 residues. With V trimmed by 7 bases and J by 3 bases, 14 bases remained unmatched. CDR3 sequence (DNA): TGTGCCAGCACCCCGGCTAGCGGGAGGCCCTTGTTCTACGAGCAGTACTTC. Its protein is CASTPASGRPLFYEQYF.

The chain recombines TRBV27 with TRBJ2-3; D is possibly TRBD1 (6 bases). V was clipped by 5 bases and J by 1 base, with 19 bases between them. CDR1 is MNHEY and CDR2 is SMNVEV in the germline V gene (reference sequence). The length of the CDR3 is 17 residues. The CDR3 nucleotides are TGTGCCAGCAGTCCTCCGGGACACCCAGCGGGCACAGATACGCAGTATTTT. It yields the protein CASSPPGHPAGTDTQYF.

J is TRBJ2-7 and V is TRBV7-9; the match to TRBD2 covers 7 bases. Germline loops: CDR1 SEHNR, CDR2 FQNEAQ (reference sequence). This CDR3 comprises 14 residues. After removal of 1 base from V and 4 bases from J, the junction contained 4 bases not matched to a gene. CDR3 in DNA: TGTGCCAGCAGCTTAGTGTCTAGCGGTTACGAGCAGTACTTC. It codes for CASSLVSSGYEQYF.

The chain has TRBV6-1 and TRBJ2-7, with D tentatively TRBD1 (6 bases). In germline, CDR1 is MNHNS, CDR2 SASEGT. V was shortened by 7 bases and J by 6 bases, with 13 bases between the two germline ends. The CDR3 is made up of 12 amino acids. The CDR3 DNA sequence: TGTGCCAGCAAGATCAGGGGCGGCGAGCAGTACTTC. This translates into CASKIRGGEQYF.

The V call is TRBV11-2, the J call TRBJ2-3; perhaps TRBD2 as D (6 bases). There are 14 residues in the CDR3. Germline V CDR1 and CDR2: SGHAT, FQNNGV. V was pared by 5 bases and J by 5 bases, with 14 bases between. The CDR3 loop is CASSQTRGVDTQYF. In DNA, the CDR3 is TGTGCCAGCAGCCAGACTAGAGGGGTAGATACGCAGTATTTT.

The V and J genes are TRBV7-9 and TRBJ1-2; D is perhaps TRBD1 (5 bases). CDR3 size: 15 residues. The germline V gene encodes CDR1 SEHNR and CDR2 FQNEAQ (reference sequence). Trimming took off 5 bases at V and 7 bases at J, with 20 bases between the two ends. DNA for the CDR3: TGTGCCAGCAGCCCCGAGACAGCGACGTTCGGTGGCTACACCTTC. It codes for CASSPETATFGGYTF.

The chain couples TRBV2 to TRBJ2-7, with TRBD2 as a possible D gene (6 bases). From germline, CDR1 is SNHLY and CDR2 FYNNEI. The CDR3 is 14 residues long. V was shortened by 7 bases and J by 2 bases, with 15 bases between the two germline ends. This chain's CDR3 is CASKAGLGAYEQYF. CDR3 nucleotide sequence: TGTGCCAGCAAGGCGGGGCTAGGGGCCTACGAGCAGTACTTC.

V and J are TRBV6-5 and TRBJ1-3; D is ambiguous. CDR3 length: 14 residues. Trimming pared 6 bases from V and 0 bases from J, leaving 9 bases between. CDR1 is MNHEY, CDR2 SVGAGI, per germline. The CDR3 bases are TGTGCCAGCAGGAACGGGAACTCTGGAAACACCATATATTTT. Its protein product is CASRNGNSGNTIYF.

The chain has TRBV9 and TRBJ2-7, with TRBD1 matching 8 bases. V dropped 6 bases and J dropped 2; count of bases not matched to a gene: 7. The CDR3 is 14 residues long. The germline V gene encodes CDR1 SGDLS and CDR2 YYNGEE. CDR3: CASNPGQEAYEQYF. The CDR3 DNA follows: TGTGCCAGCAATCCGGGACAGGAGGCCTACGAGCAGTACTTC.

V is TRBV18 and J is TRBJ1-2; no reliable D call. Trimming took 6 bases from V and 8 from J, leaving 16 bases between them. The germline CDR1 and CDR2 sequences are KGHSH and LQKENI. This CDR3 contains 13 residues. CDR3 protein: CASSRTQVGGYTF. DNA for the CDR3: TGTGCCAGCTCTCGTACTCAGGTTGGCGGCTACACCTTC. The entire variable domain, with the rest obtained from reference TRBV18 and TRBJ1-2, is as follows: NAGVMQNPRHLVRRRGQEARLRCSPMKGHSHVYWYRQLPEEGLKFMVYLQKENIIDESGMPKERFSAEFPKEGPSILRIQQVVRGDSAAYFCASSRTQVGGYTFGSGTRLTVV.

The CDR3 DNA is TGTGCCAGCAGTCTTACGACAGGGGCGGGGTCCTACGAGCAGTACTTC. Protein product: CASSLTTGAGSYEQYF. The V call is TRBV28, the J call TRBJ2-7; TRBD1 aligns across 8 bases. V trimming: 5 bases; J trimming: 1 base; junction bases outside the gene matches: 10. There are 16 residues in the CDR3. Germline lookup yields CDR1 MDHEN and CDR2 SYDVKM.

This chain connects TRBV27 to TRBJ2-1, with 9 bases matching TRBD2. This CDR3 has 16 residues. The trim removed 1 base at V and 7 bases at J, leaving 8 bases unmatched. CDR1 and CDR2 (germline): MNHEY, SMNVEV (reference sequence). CDR3 loop: CASSLLRGLAGNEQFF. The CDR3 coding sequence is TGTGCCAGCAGTTTATTAAGGGGCCTAGCGGGGAATGAGCAGTTCTTC.

The V and J genes are TRBV19 and TRBJ2-5; 7 bases line up with TRBD2. Germline V lookup: CDR1 LNHDA, CDR2 SQIVND (reference sequence). The junction had 16 bases not matched to a gene; V was cut back by 10 bases and J by 5 bases. The CDR3 has 15 residues. The CDR3 nucleotides are TGTGCCACTGATACTGGGGCGGGGGTCGGGGAGACCCAGTACTTC. It codes for CATDTGAGVGETQYF.

The chain has TRBV14 and TRBJ2-7; D ambiguous. The V and J ends lost 3 bases and 3 bases respectively, with 12 bases between them. Germline V lookup: CDR1 SGHDN, CDR2 FVKESK. There are 14 residues in the CDR3. Written as DNA, the CDR3 is TGTGCCAGCAGCCATGGGCTAAAACGCTACGAGCAGTACTTC. Its protein product is CASSHGLKRYEQYF.

The V and J genes are TRBV27 and TRBJ2-3; 9 bases align to TRBD2. V trimming: 6 bases; J trimming: 5 bases; junction bases outside the gene matches: 6. CDR3 size: 14 residues. The germline gives CDR1 MNHEY, CDR2 SMNVEV (reference sequence). The CDR3 sequence is CASSPTSGLDTQYF. The DNA for the CDR3 is TGTGCCAGCAGCCCTACTAGCGGGTTAGATACGCAGTATTTT.

V and J are TRBV6-5 and TRBJ1-2; D remains unclear. The CDR3 is made up of 14 amino acids. Trimming took 0 bases from V and 7 from J, leaving 12 bases between them. The germline V gene has CDR1 MNHEY and CDR2 SVGAGI. Here the CDR3 reads CASSYSLFGVGYTF. CDR3 sequence (DNA): TGTGCCAGCAGTTACTCGCTGTTCGGGGTTGGCTACACCTTC.

This rearrangement joins TRBV11-2 to TRBJ2-7, with D possibly matching TRBD1 (6 bases). The V end was cut by 4 bases, the J end by 0 bases, with 13 bases between. CDR1 SGHAT and CDR2 FQNNGV come from the germline V gene. The CDR3 spans 15 residues. The DNA of the CDR3 is TGTGCCAGCAGCTACCATGGACAGCTCTCCTACGAGCAGTACTTC. This encodes CASSYHGQLSYEQYF.

This clone was picked up one time. The V and J genes are TRBV7-6 and TRBJ2-5; 12 nucleotides line up with TRBD1. Germline V CDR1 and CDR2: SGHVS, FNYEAQ. The junction had 7 bases not matched to a gene; V was cut back by 3 bases and J by 5 bases. The length of the CDR3 is 16 residues. This CDR3 reads CASSFTGTGGGETQYF. Written as DNA, the CDR3 is TGTGCCAGCAGCTTTACCGGGACAGGGGGCGGGGAGACCCAGTACTTC.

J is TRBJ2-7 and V is TRBV4-3; TRBD2 agrees at 10 bases. In germline, CDR1 is LGHNA, CDR2 YSLEER. After removal of 4 bases from V and 1 base from J, the junction contained 10 bases not matched to a gene. The CDR3 runs 17 residues. CDR3 loop: CASSPGSSGSESYEQYF. The CDR3 region has the DNA TGCGCCAGCAGCCCCGGGTCTAGCGGGAGTGAATCCTACGAGCAGTACTTC.

The V and J genes are TRBV28 and TRBJ2-3; 8 bases match TRBD2. Per germline, CDR1 MDHEN and CDR2 SYDVKM. CDR3 size: 15 residues. The V and J ends lost 2 bases and 5 bases, in that order; junction bases with no gene match: 6. CDR3 in amino acids: CASSLGAGVVDTQYF. The DNA of the CDR3 is TGTGCCAGCAGTTTAGGAGCGGGAGTGGTAGATACGCAGTATTTT.

The chain links TRBV6-4 to TRBJ2-2; TRBD1 aligns across 9 bases. Germline trimming cut 4 bases from V and 3 bases from J; bases unmatched to any gene: 0. The CDR3 is made up of 14 amino acids. CDR1 is MRHNA and CDR2 is SNTAGT in the germline V gene. CDR3 sequence (DNA): TGTGCCAGCAGTGGGACAGGGGACACCGGGGAGCTGTTTTTT. Residues: CASSGTGDTGELFF.

The chain carries TRBV4-3 and TRBJ2-3; 9 nucleotides line up with TRBD2. Germline assignment: CDR1 LGHNA and CDR2 YSLEER. The V gene end was trimmed by 0 bases and the J gene end by 0 bases; junction bases not matched to a gene: 10. The CDR3 runs 19 residues. This chain's CDR3 is CASSQEDSGSIGSTDTQYF. The CDR3 DNA sequence: TGCGCCAGCAGCCAAGAGGATAGCGGGAGTATAGGGAGCACAGATACGCAGTATTTT.

The chain employs TRBV19 and TRBJ2-7; TRBD2 agrees at 12 bases. Germline values: CDR1 LNHDA, CDR2 SQIVND (reference sequence). The junction had 7 bases not matched to a gene; V was cut back by 6 bases and J by 1 base. The CDR3 has 16 residues. CDR3 loop: CASRARLAGASYEQYF. In DNA, the CDR3 is TGTGCCAGTAGAGCCCGACTAGCGGGAGCATCCTACGAGCAGTACTTC.

The V gene is TRBV5-8, the J gene TRBJ1-3; a possible D gene is TRBD1 (6 bases). V was clipped by 10 bases and J by 7 bases, with 24 bases between them. CDR1 and CDR2 (germline): SGHTS, YDEGEE. The CDR3 length is 15 residues. The CDR3 protein is CAQTVAPGVRNTIYF. For the CDR3, the DNA is TGTGCCCAGACGGTAGCGCCAGGGGTTCGTAACACCATATATTTT.